This TCR beta chain was recorded in a study of Ad26.COV2.S vaccination and SARS-CoV-2 variants. Sample treatment: around 19 received Ad26.COV2.S at low or high dose, single or two shots; 5 received placebo; per-sample allocation not given. On day 63 after the first injection, vaccine and placebo recipients gave samples. Within Boston, the person who donated was an adult of 18-55 years. Germline CDR1 is MDHEN and CDR2 is SYDVKM. With 5 bases clipped from V and 8 bases from J, the junction kept 13 bases outside the gene matches. CDR3 length: 15 amino acids. Sequencing was performed with immunoSEQ multiplex PCR; in TCRdb, only in-frame clones are kept and a portion is missing. The sample has more than 300,000 clones, 70% to 90% seen once.

Source: peripheral blood, taken in a trial of Ad26.COV2.S vaccine versus placebo. V gene TRBV28 combines with J gene TRBJ1-2; 8 bases fit TRBD1. The clonotype was recovered from a person between 18 and 60 years old who received the Ad26.COV2.S COVID-19 vaccine or a placebo. The CDR3 DNA follows: TGTGCCAGCAGTCCGATACCACAGGGGGTGGGAGGCTACACCTTC. The encoded protein is CASSPIPQGVGGYTF.